One sample yielded the 3 T cell receptor beta chains listed below, sequenced in a study of shared clonotypes between healthy human individuals. Profiled with immunoSEQ multiplex PCR; TCRdb holds only in-frame clones, not every one. The table has some 2.4 million clones, roughly 93% seen once. Sample: naive CD4+ T cells from PBMCs. Subset specified: CD45RA+ positively selected. The receptors come from a young man in good health. Some clones in this sample may be carry-over from other donors' samples.

This clone occurred a few times. The CDR3 DNA sequence: TGTGCCAGCACTACGAGACAGGGGGATCAGCCCCAGCATTTT. It is translated as CASTTRQGDQPQHF. The V gene is TRBV2, the J gene TRBJ1-5; 9 bases are shared with TRBD1. This CDR3 has 14 residues. J lost 5 bases, V lost 7 bases, and 6 bases had no gene match. Germline lookup yields CDR1 SNHLY and CDR2 FYNNEI.

The V gene is TRBV5-8, the J gene TRBJ2-7; D uncertain. The CDR3 extends over 12 amino acids. V lost 0 bases to trimming and J lost 11 bases, with 12 bases between them. Germline CDR1 SGHTS, CDR2 YDEGEE. The CDR3 protein is CASSLVVQNKYF. The CDR3 nucleotides are TGTGCCAGCAGCTTGGTCGTCCAGAATAAGTACTTC.

This chain uses TRBV7-9 with TRBJ2-7, with TRBD2 as a possible D gene (5 bases). Germline lookup yields CDR1 SEHNR and CDR2 FQNEAQ (reference sequence). CDR3 length equals 14 residues. V shed 1 base and J shed 0 bases, with 7 bases lying between them. The CDR3 nucleotides read TGTGCCAGCAGCTTAGTCGGGGACTCCTACGAGCAGTACTTC. Translating gives CASSLVGDSYEQYF.